One sample yielded the 23 T cell receptor beta chains listed below, sequenced in a study of T-cell reconstitution after alpha-beta-depleted transplantation in children. A library of TCRbeta sequences, prepared with unique molecular identifiers, was generated. TCRdb redid the calling of the PCR reads with MiXCR, one entry per CDR3 protein. The data show just over 950,000 distinct CDR3 sequences, about 26% seen once. The material was PBMCs, mostly from graft donor cells, obtained 360 days after TCRalphabeta/CD19-depleted stem cell transplant. The receptors derive from a boy under two years old who had a stem cell transplant for SCID, so the T cells may come from the graft donor.

The chain links TRBV30 to TRBJ1-1; the D is unclear. Trimming shortened V by 7 bases and J by 6 bases, and 24 bases separated the two germline ends. Germline V gene data show CDR1 as GTSNPN and CDR2 as SVGIG (reference sequence). This CDR3 region has 15 residues. As DNA, the CDR3 is TGTGCCTTAACTAAAGTAGTGGGGAAGTTGGCTGAAGCTTTCTTT. Amino acids: CALTKVVGKLAEAFF.

V usage is TRBV5-1 and J usage is TRBJ1-1; D is unclear. The CDR3 totals 15 residues. Trimming removed 0 bases from V and 4 bases from J, with 13 bases in between. From germline, CDR1 is SGHRS and CDR2 YFSETQ. CDR3 nucleotide sequence: TGCGCCAGCAGCTTGGGACTGGGAATGGGCACTGAAGCTTTCTTT. Amino acid sequence: CASSLGLGMGTEAFF.

A few counts support this clonotype. The V call is TRBV4-2, the J call TRBJ2-3; D remains ambiguous. Germline lookup yields CDR1 LGHNA and CDR2 YNFKEQ. The CDR3 runs 14 residues. Trimming removed 1 base from V and 1 base from J, with 6 bases in between. CDR3 protein: CASSQGVRTDTQYF. Here the CDR3 DNA reads TGTGCCAGCAGCCAAGGGGTCCGCACAGATACGCAGTATTTT.

This clonotype was counted between two and nine times. This chain links TRBV9 with TRBJ2-7; D unresolved. Germline CDR1 and CDR2: SGDLS and YYNGEE. Trimming took off 7 bases at V and 3 bases at J, with 8 bases between the two ends. The CDR3 sequence is 11 residues long. The CDR3 spells CASGSNYEQYF. The CDR3 coding sequence is TGTGCCAGCGGATCCAACTACGAGCAGTACTTC.

The chain combines TRBV12-3 or TRBV12-4 with TRBJ1-1; D ambiguous. V dropped 5 bases and J dropped 6 bases, with 10 bases sitting between them. The CDR3 runs 12 residues. CDR3 region: CASSPPTAEAFF. For the CDR3, the DNA is TGTGCCAGCAGTCCCCCGACGGCTGAAGCTTTCTTT.

This clonotype was counted a few times. The chain combines TRBV6-5 with TRBJ1-1; TRBD1 agrees at 9 bases. The CDR3 totals 14 residues. With 2 bases clipped from V and 7 bases from J, the junction kept 5 bases outside the gene matches. Germline V gene data show CDR1 as MNHEY and CDR2 as SVGAGI. CDR3 sequence reads: CASSYGSTGGEAFF. CDR3 bases: TGTGCCAGCAGTTACGGGTCGACAGGGGGTGAAGCTTTCTTT.

The J gene is TRBJ2-7, the V gene TRBV19; D possibly matches TRBD1 or TRBD2 (6 bases each). Germline CDR1 is LNHDA and CDR2 is SQIVND (reference sequence). V was pared by 5 bases and J by 1 base, with 15 bases between. This CDR3 spans 15 amino acids. The CDR3 nucleotides are TGTGCCAGTAGTTTCGGGGGCGCCGGATCCTACGAGCAGTACTTC. Amino acid sequence: CASSFGGAGSYEQYF.

The chain recombines TRBV5-1 with TRBJ2-1, with D unresolved. Trimming took 8 bases from V and 0 from J, leaving 15 bases between them. CDR1 SGHRS and CDR2 YFSETQ come from the germline V gene. This CDR3 contains 15 residues. The CDR3 coding sequence is TGCGCCAGTAGAGAAGTCCCGAGCTCCTACAATGAGCAGTTCTTC. Translating gives CASREVPSSYNEQFF.

The chain carries TRBV20-1 and TRBJ2-1; 9 nucleotides align to TRBD1. The CDR3 has 15 residues. J gave up 8 bases and V 3 bases, and 11 bases lay outside the gene matches. Germline V CDR1 and CDR2: DFQATT, SNEGSKA (reference sequence). The CDR3 region has the DNA TGCAGTGCTAGCCTCACGGGACAGGGCTTCTATGAGCAGTTCTTC. It codes for CSASLTGQGFYEQFF.

This clonotype turned up a few times. The rearrangement joins TRBV5-1 to TRBJ2-7, with unresolved D. Trimming stripped 0 bases from V and 0 bases from J, with 10 bases between. The CDR3 covers 15 residues. The germline V gene has CDR1 SGHRS and CDR2 YFSETQ. The CDR3: CASSLVVGASYEQYF. The CDR3 DNA reads TGCGCCAGCAGCTTGGTCGTGGGCGCCTCCTACGAGCAGTACTTC.

The chain is built from TRBV5-1 and TRBJ1-2, with no clear D. The germline V gene has CDR1 SGHRS and CDR2 YFSETQ. V was trimmed by 2 bases and J by 6 bases, leaving 8 bases between them. The length of the CDR3 is 12 residues. The CDR3 loop is CASSFGSNGYTF. The CDR3 DNA reads as TGCGCCAGCAGCTTTGGAAGTAATGGCTACACCTTC.

The chain couples TRBV4-1 to TRBJ2-1, with D perhaps given as TRBD1 or TRBD2 (5 bases each). This CDR3 is built from 15 residues. The V gene's germline CDR1 is MGHRA and CDR2 YSYEKL. V lost 0 bases and J 4 bases, leaving 10 bases between the germline ends. This chain's CDR3 is CASSQDRWGYNEQFF. CDR3 nucleotides: TGCGCCAGCAGCCAAGACCGATGGGGGTACAATGAGCAGTTCTTC.

This chain uses TRBV9 with TRBJ2-7; 13 positions match TRBD2. The CDR3 runs 16 residues. CDR1 is SGDLS and CDR2 is YYNGEE in the germline V gene. V shed 4 bases and J 3 bases; nucleotides not matched to a gene: 7. The CDR3 here is CASSLGLAGPGYEQYF. CDR3 DNA sequence: TGTGCCAGCAGCCTGGGACTAGCGGGGCCCGGCTACGAGCAGTACTTC. The whole variable domain, remainder taken from reference TRBV9 and TRBJ2-7, is DSGVTQTPKHLITATGQRVTLRCSPRSGDLSVYWYQQSLDQGLQFLIQYYNGEERAKGNILERFSAQQFPDLHSELNLSSLELGDSALYFCASSLGLAGPGYEQYFGPGTRLTVT.

This chain links TRBV4-2 with TRBJ2-7; D not resolved. Germline V CDR1 and CDR2: LGHNA, YNFKEQ. V lost 0 bases and J 7 bases, leaving 13 bases between the germline ends. The CDR3 extends over 14 amino acids. The CDR3 sequence: CASSQERLTLEQYF. CDR3 bases: TGTGCCAGCAGCCAAGAAAGGCTAACCTTGGAGCAGTACTTC.

This sequence joins TRBV5-6 and TRBJ2-2; D is ambiguous. The germline V gene encodes CDR1 SGHDT and CDR2 YYEEEE. This CDR3 has 13 amino acids. Trimming stripped 1 base from V and 7 bases from J, with 8 bases between. The CDR3 spells CASSLLVLGELFF. In nucleotides, the CDR3 is TGTGCCAGCAGCTTGTTGGTTCTCGGGGAGCTGTTTTTT.

The gene calls are TRBV7-9 and TRBJ1-3, with D uncertain. Germline CDR1 and CDR2: SEHNR and FQNEAQ (reference sequence). The CDR3 runs to 17 residues. With 2 bases removed from V and 0 bases from J, the gap between germline ends came to 14 bases. The CDR3 DNA reads as TGTGCCAGCAGCTTATTAGGACCAGGAGCCTCTGGAAACACCATATATTTT. Residues: CASSLLGPGASGNTIYF.

This chain uses TRBV5-1 with TRBJ1-2, with a weak D call TRBD1 (6 bases). Germline V CDR1 and CDR2: SGHRS, YFSETQ. The ends were cut back, 2 bases at V and 4 bases at J, with 15 bases in the middle. The CDR3 consists of 15 residues. The CDR3 is CASSFTPTDSYGYTF. For the CDR3, the DNA is TGCGCCAGCAGCTTCACCCCAACGGACAGCTATGGCTACACCTTC.

The gene calls are TRBV7-3 and TRBJ2-3; D gene unclear. Per the germline V gene, CDR1 is SGHTA and CDR2 is FQGTGA. Trimming stripped 5 bases from V and 5 bases from J, with 14 bases between. The CDR3 consists of 14 residues. In DNA, the CDR3 is TGTGCCAGCAGCCTAGGTGTTTCGGGAGATACGCAGTATTTT. Its protein is CASSLGVSGDTQYF.

The chain employs TRBV6-5 and TRBJ1-6, with D unclear. The germline CDR1 and CDR2 sequences are MNHEY and SVGAGI. Deletions cut 2 bases from V and 8 bases from J, with 7 bases between. The CDR3 consists of 13 residues. The CDR3, as DNA: TGTGCCAGCAGTTACAGGGATGATTCACCCCTCCACTTT. This translates into CASSYRDDSPLHF.

The genes are TRBV11-2 and TRBJ2-7; TRBD1 matches at 8 bases. This CDR3 spans 16 amino acids. The germline V gene has CDR1 SGHAT and CDR2 FQNNGV. The J segment lost 1 base and the V segment lost 1 base, leaving 6 bases of the junction unmatched. CDR3 sequence: CASSLAPGQASYEQYF. The CDR3 DNA reads TGTGCCAGCAGCTTAGCCCCGGGACAGGCTTCCTACGAGCAGTACTTC.

The J gene is TRBJ2-1, the V gene TRBV5-1; TRBD2 agrees at 7 bases. The CDR3 sequence is 15 residues long. Germline V gives CDR1 SGHRS, CDR2 YFSETQ. V shed 3 bases, J shed 9 bases, and the junction held 12 bases outside the gene matches. The CDR3 region is CASSSLGGDGAEQFF. In DNA, the CDR3 is TGCGCCAGCAGCTCGCTGGGGGGGGACGGGGCTGAGCAGTTCTTC.

CDR3 amino acids: CASSRQGWGTPYNEQFF. CDR3 in DNA: TGCGCCAGCAGCCGTCAGGGGTGGGGGACTCCCTACAATGAGCAGTTCTTC. This chain uses TRBV4-3 with TRBJ2-1; D tentatively reads TRBD1 or TRBD2 (6 bases each). Trimming stripped 4 bases from V and 2 bases from J, with 18 bases between. Germline CDR1 LGHNA, CDR2 YSLEER. This CDR3 is built from 17 residues.

This clonotype showed up just a few times. This rearrangement joins TRBV20-1 to TRBJ2-1; maybe TRBD2 (6 bases). The CDR3 spans 15 residues. Germline values: CDR1 DFQATT, CDR2 SNEGSKA (reference sequence). Trimming shortened V by 0 bases and J by 1 base, and 10 bases separated the two germline ends. CDR3 in DNA: TGCAGTGCTAGAGATTGGGGGGAGTCCTACAATGAGCAGTTCTTC. This codes for CSARDWGESYNEQFF.